Below are 18 T cell receptor beta chains sequenced from a single sample in a study of T-cell reconstitution after alpha-beta-depleted transplantation in children. The TCRbeta library was prepared with unique molecular identifiers. TCRdb ran MiXCR on the PCR reads and lists one entry per CDR3 protein. This table holds about 250,000 distinct CDR3 sequences, more than 20% found once. This sample comprised PBMCs, mostly from graft donor cells, obtained 360 days after TCRalphabeta/CD19-depleted stem cell transplant. All receptors come from a female patient aged 2-9 years who had a stem cell transplant for congenital amegakaryocytic thrombocytopenia, so the T cells may come from the graft donor.

The genes are TRBV20-1 and TRBJ1-3, with D perhaps matching TRBD1 (6 bases). CDR3 length equals 12 residues. V was shortened by 1 base and J by 8 bases, with 9 bases between the two germline ends. The germline gives CDR1 DFQATT, CDR2 SNEGSKA (reference sequence). The CDR3 DNA sequence: TGCAGTGCTAGAGCCTCAGGGGACACCATATATTTT. Protein sequence: CSARASGDTIYF.

The CDR3 region has the DNA TGTGCCAGCTCAGCTGGGTTGACTCTTAATGAGCAGTTCTTC. Protein product: CASSAGLTLNEQFF. This chain uses TRBV18 with TRBJ2-1, with D unclear. V lost 5 bases to trimming and J lost 7 bases, with 15 bases between them. CDR3 length: 14 residues. Germline assignment: CDR1 KGHSH and CDR2 LQKENI.

The chain couples TRBV20-1 to TRBJ1-5; D is uncertain. Germline V gene lookup returns CDR1 DFQATT and CDR2 SNEGSKA (reference sequence). The V gene lost 1 base and the J gene lost 0 bases, with 4 bases spanning the gap. The CDR3 length is 13 residues. The CDR3 DNA follows: TGCAGTGCTAGAGGAGATAGCAATCAGCCCCAGCATTTT. Protein sequence: CSARGDSNQPQHF.

This clonotype has only a few counts. The chain combines TRBV28 with TRBJ1-2, with 8 positions matching TRBD1. CDR3 length: 13 residues. J lost 6 bases, V lost 7 bases, and 7 bases had no gene match. Germline V lookup: CDR1 MDHEN, CDR2 SYDVKM. The CDR3 nucleotides are TGTGCCAGCACCACGGACAGGGCGGATGGCTACACCTTC. This codes for CASTTDRADGYTF.

This clonotype was seen just once. The chain links TRBV10-3 to TRBJ2-5; the match to TRBD2 covers 9 bases. Looked up from germline, CDR1 is ENHRY and CDR2 is SYGVKD. This CDR3 spans 15 amino acids. V trimming: 8 bases; J trimming: 0 bases; junction bases outside the gene matches: 7. CDR3 coding DNA: TGTGCCATCGGGGGGGCTAGCGGGGACCAAGAGACCCAGTACTTC. It codes for CAIGGASGDQETQYF.

This clonotype occurred a few times. CDR3 residues: CAISYTTGRVETQYF. CDR3 nucleotides: TGTGCCATCAGCTATACGACTGGTAGAGTGGAGACCCAGTACTTC. V is TRBV10-3 and J is TRBJ2-5; no definite D call. This CDR3 spans 15 amino acids. V was shortened by 6 bases and J by 5 bases, with 19 bases between the two germline ends. The germline gives CDR1 ENHRY, CDR2 SYGVKD.

The chain has TRBV28 and TRBJ1-2; TRBD1 matches 8 bases. With 2 bases clipped from V and 3 bases from J, the junction kept 5 bases outside the gene matches. The CDR3 sequence is 15 residues long. From germline, CDR1 is MDHEN and CDR2 SYDVKM. Written as DNA, the CDR3 is TGTGCCAGCAGTTTAACGCTCAGGGGGCACTATGGCTACACCTTC. Its protein product is CASSLTLRGHYGYTF.

In this sample, this clonotype turned up a few times. The V call is TRBV18, the J call TRBJ2-7; D is perhaps TRBD2 (5 bases). CDR3 length: 13 residues. Germline V CDR1 and CDR2: KGHSH, LQKENI. V was clipped by 3 bases and J by 6 bases, with 12 bases between them. The CDR3 protein is CASSPGAESEQYF. CDR3 bases: TGTGCCAGCTCACCGGGAGCAGAGTCCGAGCAGTACTTC.

This clonotype was seen more than once but under ten times. The chain recombines TRBV12-3 or TRBV12-4 with TRBJ2-7; tentative D call: TRBD2 (6 bases). This CDR3 comprises 15 residues. The V end lost 6 bases, the J end lost 3 bases, and 18 bases lay between the germline ends. This CDR3 is CASSPLAEGYYEQYF. CDR3 bases: TGTGCCAGCAGCCCCTTGGCGGAGGGATACTACGAGCAGTACTTC.

This clonotype was detected a few times. The chain recombines TRBV5-1 with TRBJ2-1; unclear D gene. The CDR3 extends over 13 amino acids. Trimming took off 4 bases at V and 6 bases at J, with 11 bases between the two ends. The germline V gene encodes CDR1 SGHRS and CDR2 YFSETQ. The CDR3 loop is CASSMDLTNEQFF. As DNA, the CDR3 is TGCGCCAGCAGCATGGACCTCACCAATGAGCAGTTCTTC.

The chain uses TRBV10-3 and TRBJ2-5; D call uncertain. The CDR3 loop spans 14 amino acids. Trimming took 11 bases from V and 2 from J, leaving 18 bases between them. Germline CDR1 and CDR2: ENHRY and SYGVKD. CDR3 in amino acids: CAARAPGPQETQYF. DNA of the CDR3: TGTGCCGCCCGGGCCCCCGGCCCACAAGAGACCCAGTACTTC.

The chain carries TRBV5-1 and TRBJ2-2; no reliable D call. The CDR3 covers 15 residues. V shed 2 bases and J shed 2 bases, with 10 bases lying between them. Germline V lookup: CDR1 SGHRS, CDR2 YFSETQ. CDR3 residues: CASSFEDPNTGELFF. As DNA, the CDR3 is TGCGCCAGCAGCTTTGAGGACCCCAACACCGGGGAGCTGTTTTTT.

This clonotype appeared a few times. The CDR3 DNA sequence: TGTGCCAGCAGCCGCGGACTAGCGGGAGGACAAACCGGGGAGCTGTTTTTT. Translation gives CASSRGLAGGQTGELFF. This chain uses TRBV6-2 or TRBV6-3 with TRBJ2-2, with 14 nucleotides matching TRBD2. Unmatched junction bases numbered 8, after V lost 6 bases and J lost 5 bases. The CDR3 has 17 amino acids. Germline V gene data show CDR1 as MNHEY and CDR2 as SVGEGT.

V is TRBV10-3 and J is TRBJ1-1, with a weak D call TRBD1 (6 bases). The V gene's germline CDR1 is ENHRY and CDR2 SYGVKD. V lost 3 bases and J 4 bases, leaving 12 bases between the germline ends. The CDR3 covers 14 residues. Here the CDR3 reads CAISEGGLGTEAFF. The CDR3 region has the DNA TGTGCCATCAGTGAAGGGGGGCTCGGCACTGAAGCTTTCTTT.

V is TRBV5-1 and J is TRBJ1-5; no clear D. Deletions cut 1 base from V and 6 bases from J, with 8 bases between. Germline V gene data show CDR1 as SGHRS and CDR2 as YFSETQ. This CDR3 contains 13 residues. The CDR3 reads CASSLLGTQPQHF. The CDR3 DNA reads TGCGCCAGCAGCTTGTTAGGCACTCAGCCCCAGCATTTT.

The chain employs TRBV7-2 and TRBJ2-3; D is perhaps TRBD2 (5 bases). V was pared by 2 bases and J by 3 bases, with 9 bases between. The CDR3 sequence is 14 residues long. Germline V gives CDR1 SGHTA, CDR2 FQGNSA. In nucleotides, the CDR3 is TGTGCCAGCAGCTTACGAGGGTTTACAGATACGCAGTATTTT. Protein sequence: CASSLRGFTDTQYF.

The chain has TRBV4-1 and TRBJ1-1; 8 bases are a match to TRBD1. V was pared by 4 bases and J by 0 bases, with 10 bases of the junction left unmatched. Per germline, CDR1 MGHRA and CDR2 YSYEKL. The CDR3 has 17 amino acids. Here the CDR3 reads CASSRHGTGLLNTEAFF. DNA for the CDR3: TGCGCCAGCAGCCGCCACGGGACAGGCCTTTTGAACACTGAAGCTTTCTTT.

This clonotype occurred a few times. The J gene is TRBJ2-2, the V gene TRBV7-3; 7 positions agree with TRBD2. V shed 0 bases and J 4 bases; nucleotides not matched to a gene: 5. The CDR3 contains 16 residues. Germline V gene lookup returns CDR1 SGHTA and CDR2 FQGTGA. The CDR3, as DNA: TGTGCCAGCAGCTTAACGGGGGGGACCCTCACCGGGGAGCTGTTTTTT. This sequence encodes CASSLTGGTLTGELFF.